These T cell receptor beta chains were read from a single sample in a study of OX40 agonist ivuxolimab in advanced cancers. The table came from immunoSEQ multiplex PCR; TCRdb's copy has only in-frame clones and leaves some out. The table lists over 60,000 clones, approximately 90% of them singletons. Sequences were derived from CD4+ or CD8+ T cells sorted from blood, sampled in a trial of the OX40 agonist ivuxolimab. Every receptor here comes from an adult with an advanced solid tumor such as melanoma, head and neck, liver or kidney cancer. Each CDR3 is given with its conserved first and last residue. D genes are given only for firm matches. Size is omitted from some rows. Given values are once, few, many or a class for expanded clones.

j_call,clone_size,v_call,d_call,cdr3_nt,cdr3_aa
TRBJ2-5,.,TRBV18,TRBD1,TGTGCCAGCTCACCACCTGGGACAGGGGGCGAGGAGACCCAGTACTTC,CASSPPGTGGEETQYF
TRBJ2-1,.,TRBV4-2,TRBD2,TGTGCCAGCAGCCCCCGGGGGGGCCTGGGGTCCTACAATGAGCAGTTCTTC,CASSPRGGLGSYNEQFF
TRBJ2-3,.,TRBV28,TRBD2,TGTGCCACAGCAGTTCGTCTTCGACTAGCGGGAAGTGGGGATACGCAGTATTTT,CATAVRLRLAGSGDTQYF
TRBJ1-3,once,TRBV5-6,.,TGTGCCAGCAGCTCCGTTCAAGGGGGTTTCTCTGGAAACACCATATATTTT,CASSSVQGGFSGNTIYF
TRBJ1-1,.,TRBV7-6,.,TGTGCCAGCAGGCTACACGGGAGCACTGAAGCTTTCTTT,CASRLHGSTEAFF
TRBJ2-3,once,TRBV19,TRBD1,TGTGCCAGTAAAAAAGGGACAGGCCCCAACACAGATACGCAGTATTTT,CASKKGTGPNTDTQYF
TRBJ2-2,.,TRBV7-9,.,TGTGCCAGCAGCTTACCCGGTCCCGGGGAGCTGTTTTTT,CASSLPGPGELFF
TRBJ2-2,.,TRBV27,TRBD1,TGTGCCAGCAGTCCATTGGGGACAGGGATGCAGTTCAGTAAGCTGTTTTTT,CASSPLGTGMQFSKLFF
TRBJ1-4,.,TRBV7-8,.,TGTGCCAGCAGCCACGACAGGTTCAGTAATGAAAAACTGTTTTTT,CASSHDRFSNEKLFF
TRBJ2-1,.,TRBV18,.,TGTGCCAGCCGACCGGGCCAACACAATGAGCAGTTCTTC,CASRPGQHNEQFF
TRBJ2-7,.,TRBV21-1,.,TGTGCCAGCAGCAAAGGGCCGCCTCCGGGACTAGGAGCCGAGCAGTACTTC,CASSKGPPPGLGAEQYF
TRBJ1-1,.,TRBV5-4,TRBD1,TGTGCCAGCAGCTCCGCACAGGGGGCCGGCAAGAACACTGAAGCTTTCTTT,CASSSAQGAGKNTEAFF
TRBJ2-7,.,TRBV7-9,.,TGTGCCAGCAGCATCGGACCGACCTACTACGAGCAGTACTTC,CASSIGPTYYEQYF
TRBJ2-7,.,TRBV29-1,.,TGCAGCGTGACTGACGGGACCTACGAGCAGTACTTC,CSVTDGTYEQYF
TRBJ1-1,.,TRBV5-6,TRBD1,TGTGCCAGCAGCTTAGGAACAGGGGGCTCCACTGAAGCTTTCTTT,CASSLGTGGSTEAFF
TRBJ2-1,.,TRBV7-2,.,TGTGCCAGCAGCTGGAGCCGGGGGGAGCAGTTCTTC,CASSWSRGEQFF
TRBJ1-2,few,TRBV7-2,.,TGTGCCAGCAGCTTAGGGGGAGAAAGCCGTGGCTACACCTTC,CASSLGGESRGYTF
TRBJ2-3,.,TRBV7-9,TRBD2,TGTGCCAGCAGCTTCTCCGGGACTAGCGGGGGGGATACGCAGTATTTT,CASSFSGTSGGDTQYF
TRBJ1-1,.,TRBV9,.,TGTGCCAGCAGCCCCGGAAGGACCTTGAACACTGAAGCTTTCTTT,CASSPGRTLNTEAFF
TRBJ1-4,once,TRBV10-2,.,TGCGCCAGCAGGGCACAGGACATTGAAAAACTGTTTTTT,CASRAQDIEKLFF
TRBJ1-2,.,TRBV6-4,.,TGTGCCAGCAGTGACCAGGGAAATGGCTACACCTTC,CASSDQGNGYTF
TRBJ1-5,.,TRBV19,.,TGTGCCAGTAGTCAACAGGGTGGAGATCAGCCCCAGCATTTT,CASSQQGGDQPQHF
TRBJ1-2,.,TRBV30,.,TGTGCCTGGAGTAATAACTATGGCTACACCTTC,CAWSNNYGYTF
TRBJ1-5,.,TRBV7-2,.,TGTGCCAGCTTGCAGAGTAATAGCAATCAGCCCCAGCATTTT,CASLQSNSNQPQHF
TRBJ2-7,once,TRBV25-1,TRBD1,TGTGCCAGCAGTGATACCACCACAGGGGGCTACGAGCAGTACTTC,CASSDTTTGGYEQYF
TRBJ2-7,.,TRBV5-4,.,TGTGCCAGCAGCTTGGTAGGTTACGAGCAGTACTTC,CASSLVGYEQYF
TRBJ1-1,once,TRBV28,.,TGTGCCAGCAGTTTAAGGACCACTGAAGCTTTCTTT,CASSLRTTEAFF
TRBJ1-1,.,TRBV11-2,.,TGTGCCAGCAGCTTATCTGCCGGGGGCACTGAAGCTTTCTTT,CASSLSAGGTEAFF
TRBJ2-2,.,TRBV19,.,TGTGCCAGTAGTCTGCAGGCCGCGAACACCGGGGAGCTGTTTTTT,CASSLQAANTGELFF
TRBJ1-1,.,TRBV29-1,.,TGCAGCGTTGGGGGAGGGGCAGGGAACACTGAAGCTTTCTTT,CSVGGGAGNTEAFF
TRBJ2-1,.,TRBV5-1,.,TGCGCCAGCAGCTTGGCGGCAGTGGGCAATGAGCAGTTCTTC,CASSLAAVGNEQFF
TRBJ1-3,.,TRBV18,.,TGTGCCAGCTCACCACCTGGGGCGGCCGGAAACACCATATATTTT,CASSPPGAAGNTIYF
TRBJ2-7,.,TRBV19,.,TGTGCCAGTAGTCACAGGACCAGCTCCTACGAGCAGTACTTC,CASSHRTSSYEQYF
TRBJ2-1,.,TRBV7-2,TRBD2,TGTGCCAGCAGCTCCAGACTAGCGGGAGTGCCCTACAATGAGCAGTTCTTC,CASSSRLAGVPYNEQFF
TRBJ2-2,.,TRBV2,.,TGTGCCAGCACCCTGACCATCACCGGGGAGCTGTTTTTT,CASTLTITGELFF
TRBJ1-1,once,TRBV11-3,TRBD1,TGTGCCAGCAGCCCGGGACAGGGGGCTGAAGCTTTCTTT,CASSPGQGAEAFF
TRBJ2-7,.,TRBV18,.,TGTGCCAGCTCACCCCAGCCGGGAGCTCGGAGCGAGCAGTACTTC,CASSPQPGARSEQYF
TRBJ2-7,.,TRBV6-5,.,TGTGCCAGCAGTTACTCGTCCTACGAGCAGTACTTC,CASSYSSYEQYF
TRBJ2-1,few,TRBV6-5,.,TGTGCCAGCAGAGAACGGAATGAGCAGTTCTTC,CASRERNEQFF
TRBJ2-5,.,TRBV2,TRBD2,TGTGCCAGCAGTGGGGGACTAGCGGGGCAACAAGAGACCCAGTACTTC,CASSGGLAGQQETQYF
TRBJ2-5,.,TRBV18,TRBD1,TGTGCCAGCTCACTTGGACAGGTTCAAGAGACCCAGTACTTC,CASSLGQVQETQYF
TRBJ2-1,once,TRBV28,TRBD1,TGTAGGGCAGGGGGCAACTACAATGAGCAGTTCTTC,CRAGGNYNEQFF
TRBJ1-1,.,TRBV2,TRBD1,TGTGCCAGCAGCCCGGGACAGGGATTAACTGAAGCTTTCTTT,CASSPGQGLTEAFF
TRBJ1-1,.,TRBV11-2,.,TGTGCCAGGGCAGTGGGGGGGGCGGCTAACACTGAAGCTTTCTTT,CARAVGGAANTEAFF
TRBJ1-2,.,TRBV6-5,.,TGTGCCAGCAGGGAAACAGGAAGCTTCTATGGCTACACCTTC,CASRETGSFYGYTF
TRBJ2-3,.,TRBV2,TRBD2,TGTGCCAGCAGTGTGGGCGGGGGAGGGACAGATACGCAGTATTTT,CASSVGGGGTDTQYF
TRBJ2-1,.,TRBV5-4,.,TGTGCCAGCAGCCCACGATCACCAGGGAGCGATGAGCAGTTCTTC,CASSPRSPGSDEQFF
TRBJ1-4,few,TRBV27,.,TGTGCCAGCAGTTTATCCAGGCAGGGAGGGGAAAAACTGTTTTTT,CASSLSRQGGEKLFF
TRBJ2-6,.,TRBV5-1,TRBD1,TGCGCCAGCAGCCGAGGACAGGGGGCTCAATCTGGGGCCAACGTCCTGACTTTC,CASSRGQGAQSGANVLTF
TRBJ2-7,.,TRBV30,.,TGTGCCTGGGCGGGACAGAACTACGAGCAGTACTTC,CAWAGQNYEQYF
TRBJ1-5,.,TRBV6-6,.,TGTGCCAGCAGTACAGGGTTGGGCAATCAGCCCCAGCATTTT,CASSTGLGNQPQHF
TRBJ2-5,.,TRBV29-1,.,TGCAGCGTTTGGGGAGGCGGAGAGACCCAGTACTTC,CSVWGGGETQYF
TRBJ1-5,.,TRBV2,.,TGTGCCAGCAGTTGGGACGGAAGATATCAGCCCCAGCATTTT,CASSWDGRYQPQHF
TRBJ1-1,few,TRBV6-4,.,TGTGCCAGCAGAGAGGGGACAGAAGCTTTCTTT,CASREGTEAFF
TRBJ1-3,.,TRBV6-1,.,TGTGCCACGGGGGGATACTCTGGAAACACCATATATTTT,CATGGYSGNTIYF
TRBJ1-6,.,TRBV30,.,TGTGCCTGGAGTTCGAGGACTGATTCCTATAATTCACCCCTCCACTTT,CAWSSRTDSYNSPLHF
TRBJ1-5,.,TRBV2,.,TGTGCCAGCAATCCGGTTGGCAATCAGCCCCAGCATTTT,CASNPVGNQPQHF